This TCR beta chain came from a study of CD8 T cells in ankylosing spondylitis (dated by TCRdb to between 2016 and 2019). Regarding the study in general: T cell receptor beta repertoires were profiled in healthy donors and ankylosing spondylitis patients so that disease-linked TCR variants could be found. Peripheral blood was sampled, and synovial fluid was additionally collected from ankylosing spondylitis patients. The whole study cohort included some 100 healthy donors and 25 ankylosing spondylitis patients. Study-wide conclusions, independent of this receptor: A CD8+ phenotype was shown by the disease-linked clones, which were found at relatively low frequencies in peripheral blood. Some TCR beta motif variants had previously been reported in synovial fluid and blood of reactive arthritis patients, which suggested common disease-initiation mechanisms. The disease-linked clones were reported as significantly enriched in matched synovial fluid samples from ankylosing spondylitis patients. A TCR beta motif of eight highly homologous amino acid variants appeared characteristic of blood from ankylosing spondylitis patients.

Compared with germline, V lacks 8 bases and J lacks 2 bases; bases without a gene match: 3. Its CDR3 holds 14 amino acids, cysteine through phenylalanine. CDR3 DNA is the only sequence kept; it has 42 bases, read in frame from the first base. Based on the germline V gene, the CDR1 and CDR2 sequences are SGHTA and FQGNSA. About this clonotype: Its cognate antigen has yet to be identified. No much larger clonotype is one base removed from it; base qualities were not supplied.

Sequencer: Illumina HiSeq 2500. TCR beta libraries were prepared by quantitative 5'-RACE with molecular barcodes. In the source study's methods: To identify disease-linked TCR variants, a new computational method was used, one built on a probabilistic model of VDJ rearrangement. TCRdb reworked the public reads: Q25 trimming with fastp, MiXCR clone assembly, productive beta chains retained. A single entry per CDR3 protein holds the most common genes and DNA from its merged rows. TCRdb's processing, not the authors' own work, is the source of the V and J calls. In all, the sample holds about 240,000 distinct CDR3 sequences, and approximately 9% of those were seen once. The ten largest clonotypes hold under 7.5% of the sample.

Sequenced input: blood, either unsorted or a sorted T cell fraction (not recorded which). This receptor was taken from a male donor with ankylosing spondylitis or in good health (not recorded which). The V and J segments used are TRBV7-2 and TRBJ2-1, with 10 bases matching TRBD2. CDR3 sequence: CASGSGGAYNEQFF. The sequenced DNA is TGTGCCAGCGGCAGCGGGGGGGCCTACAATGAGCAGTTCTTC.